This TCR beta chain is from a study of CD8+ T cells in alopecia areata. General study findings and limits: On tofacitinib, scalp clonality and expanded CD8+ clones among top 100 fell significantly.

Concerning this clone: No antigen is known for it.

Isolated RNA was reverse transcribed into cDNA used as the sequencing template. The repertoire was sequenced with immunoSEQ multiplex PCR; TCRdb's copy has only in-frame clones and lacks some. The sample records over 150,000 clones, 60% being singletons. The treatment here: oral pan-JAK inhibitor, 5-10 mg twice daily. The clonotype originates from a human donor with alopecia areata. Material: CD4+ T cells sorted from blood, obtained at week 24, from a patient treated with tofacitinib.

The CDR3 protein is CSVDFVGSGYTF. In nucleotides, the CDR3 is TGCAGCGTTGACTTTGTTGGGAGTGGCTACACCTTC. V gene TRBV29-1 combines with J gene TRBJ1-2; D call uncertain. CDR3 length equals 12 residues. Germline V gene sequence: CDR1 SQVTM, CDR2 ANQGSEA. Between the trimmed V and J ends, which lost 3 bases and 7 bases, there was a span of 12 bases.